Below, 32 T cell receptor beta chains from the same sample are listed, as sequenced in a study of blood T cell repertoires in COVID-19. Assay used: immunoSEQ multiplex PCR; TCRdb lists only in-frame clones, some missing. The sample yields roughly 73,000 clones, approximately 92% seen once. The sample was peripheral blood. These receptors were obtained from an elderly man with acute or convalescent COVID-19.

V gene TRBV19 combines with J gene TRBJ1-1; TRBD1 is a possible D gene (5 bases). The CDR3 has 14 amino acids. Trimming cost V 5 bases and J 7 bases, with 17 bases left between them. Looked up from germline, CDR1 is LNHDA and CDR2 is SQIVND (reference sequence). The CDR3: CASSPAGGAFEAFF. As DNA, the CDR3 is TGTGCCAGTAGTCCTGCGGGGGGAGCTTTTGAAGCTTTCTTT.

The rearrangement links TRBV6-1 to TRBJ2-5, with D tentatively TRBD2 (6 bases). This CDR3 has 15 amino acids. V dropped 2 bases and J dropped 0 bases, with 10 bases sitting between them. Germline-derived CDR1 and CDR2 are MNHNS and SASEGT. DNA of the CDR3: TGTGCCAGCAGTGAACTGGGACTGAACCAAGAGACCCAGTACTTC. This translates into CASSELGLNQETQYF.

The chain employs TRBV6-1 and TRBJ1-1, with TRBD1 matching 8 bases. J gave up 2 bases and V 4 bases, and 12 bases lay outside the gene matches. CDR1 is MNHNS, CDR2 SASEGT, per germline. The CDR3 is 17 residues long. The CDR3 nucleotides read TGTGCCAGCAGTGCCGGGAGAGGGACAGGACATAACACTGAAGCTTTCTTT. Its protein is CASSAGRGTGHNTEAFF.

V and J are TRBV6-1 and TRBJ1-2; 7 bases are shared with TRBD1. The CDR3 contains 15 residues. CDR1 is MNHNS and CDR2 is SASEGT in the germline V gene. After removal of 2 bases from V and 4 bases from J, the junction contained 7 bases not matched to a gene. The CDR3 reads CASSEYPGGSYGYTF. The CDR3 DNA reads as TGTGCCAGCAGTGAATATCCAGGGGGGAGCTATGGCTACACCTTC.

This clone was picked up a small number of times. The chain uses TRBV11-2 and TRBJ2-1, with a tentative D call TRBD2 (5 bases). Looked up from germline, CDR1 is SGHAT and CDR2 is FQNNGV. Trimming stripped 5 bases from V and 6 bases from J, with 17 bases between. The CDR3 has 15 amino acids. The CDR3 bases are TGTGCCAGCAGCCCTCTCAGCGGTAATATCAATGAGCAGTTCTTC. The encoded protein is CASSPLSGNINEQFF.

V gene TRBV2 combines with J gene TRBJ2-1; 15 nucleotides line up with TRBD2. CDR3 length equals 20 residues. Germline CDR1 is SNHLY and CDR2 is FYNNEI. V lost 6 bases and J lost 1; bases outside the gene matches: 13. The CDR3 spells CASRGGLAGGGERSYNEQFF. In nucleotides, the CDR3 is TGTGCCAGCAGGGGAGGACTAGCGGGAGGGGGAGAGCGGTCCTACAATGAGCAGTTCTTC. Drawing the rest from reference TRBV2 and TRBJ2-1, the complete variable domain is EPEVTQTPSHQVTQMGQEVILRCVPISNHLYFYWYRQILGQKVEFLVSFYNNEISEKSEIFDDQFSVERPDGSNFTLKIRSTKLEDSAMYFCASRGGLAGGGERSYNEQFFGPGTRLTVL.

This chain uses TRBV4-1 with TRBJ1-1; perhaps TRBD1 as D (5 bases). The CDR3 covers 14 residues. V was clipped by 4 bases and J by 8 bases, with 17 bases between them. Germline V CDR1 and CDR2: MGHRA, YSYEKL. The CDR3 DNA is TGCGCCAGCAGCCGAAACACCAAATCAGGGGAAGCTTTCTTT. It yields the protein CASSRNTKSGEAFF.

The chain combines TRBV24-1 with TRBJ2-2; D is possibly TRBD1 (5 bases). V lost 8 bases and J lost 5, with 11 bases in between. The V gene's germline CDR1 is KGHDR and CDR2 SFDVKD. This CDR3 contains 13 residues. CDR3 region: CATNSRATGELFF. The CDR3 region has the DNA TGTGCCACCAACTCCAGGGCTACCGGGGAGCTGTTTTTT.

The gene calls are TRBV18 and TRBJ1-4; 7 bases are shared with TRBD1. The CDR3 has 15 amino acids. The junction had 2 bases not matched to a gene; V was cut back by 0 bases and J by 4 bases. The germline CDR1 and CDR2 sequences are KGHSH and LQKENI. As DNA, the CDR3 is TGTGCCAGCTCACCACCGGGACAGTATAATGAAAAACTGTTTTTT. Its translation: CASSPPGQYNEKLFF. Full variable domain (rest looked up from reference TRBV18 and TRBJ1-4): NAGVMQNPRHLVRRRGQEARLRCSPMKGHSHVYWYRQLPEEGLKFMVYLQKENIIDESGMPKERFSAEFPKEGPSILRIQQVVRGDSAAYFCASSPPGQYNEKLFFGSGTQLSVL.

V is TRBV7-6 and J is TRBJ2-3, with 8 nucleotides matching TRBD2. Germline V CDR1 and CDR2: SGHVS, FNYEAQ. The CDR3 is made up of 15 amino acids. Germline trimming cut 5 bases from V and 7 bases from J; bases unmatched to any gene: 11. The CDR3, as DNA: TGTGCCAGCAGCCCAGCCCCCAGCGGGAGAAATACGCAGTATTTT. Protein: CASSPAPSGRNTQYF.

This clone appeared once. This rearrangement joins TRBV10-1 to TRBJ2-4; the D gene is possibly TRBD2 (5 bases). V was shortened by 6 bases and J by 5 bases, with 8 bases between the two germline ends. The CDR3 spans 12 residues. Germline lookup yields CDR1 WNHNN and CDR2 SYGVQD (reference sequence). CDR3 residues: CASSGVENIQYF. The CDR3 DNA follows: TGCGCCAGCAGCGGGGTAGAAAACATTCAGTACTTC.

The count of this clone is one. The V gene is TRBV12-5, the J gene TRBJ1-5; D not resolved. The V and J ends lost 0 bases and 5 bases respectively, with 5 bases between them. The CDR3 is 13 residues long. Germline CDR1 is LGHNT and CDR2 is FRNRAP. The CDR3 protein is CASGLVQDQPQHF. The CDR3 nucleotides are TGTGCTAGTGGTTTGGTACAAGATCAGCCCCAGCATTTT.

The V gene is TRBV4-2, the J gene TRBJ2-3; 9 bases fit TRBD2. CDR1 and CDR2 (germline): LGHNA, YNFKEQ. The CDR3 is 20 amino acids. J gave up 0 bases and V 0 bases, and 13 bases lay outside the gene matches. The CDR3 is CASSQELVASGATSTDTQYF. The CDR3 nucleotides read TGTGCCAGCAGCCAAGAGTTGGTGGCTAGCGGGGCCACTAGCACAGATACGCAGTATTTT.

The rearrangement links TRBV20-1 to TRBJ2-3, with 9 nucleotides matching TRBD2. There are 15 residues in the CDR3. CDR1 and CDR2 (germline): DFQATT, SNEGSKA (reference sequence). Trimming cost V 3 bases and J 3 bases; bases outside gene matches: 7. The CDR3 DNA reads TGCAGTGCTAGTAGATCTAGCGGGGTAACAGATACGCAGTATTTT. This encodes CSASRSSGVTDTQYF.

The V gene is TRBV19, the J gene TRBJ2-6, with D possibly being TRBD2 (6 bases). Germline V gene lookup returns CDR1 LNHDA and CDR2 SQIVND (reference sequence). V gave up 0 bases and J gave up 0 bases, with 9 bases separating them. The CDR3 consists of 17 residues. CDR3 bases: TGTGCCAGTAGTATAGAATTGGGGGGCTCTGGGGCCAACGTCCTGACTTTC. Its protein is CASSIELGGSGANVLTF.

The chain is built from TRBV7-2 and TRBJ2-5, with TRBD2 identical over 7 bases. The V gene's germline CDR1 is SGHTA and CDR2 FQGNSA. This CDR3 is built from 15 residues. Trimming cost V 3 bases and J 4 bases; bases outside gene matches: 8. CDR3: CASSFGGRRRETQYF. The CDR3 nucleotides read TGTGCCAGCAGCTTCGGCGGGAGAAGGAGAGAGACCCAGTACTTC.

The chain links TRBV10-1 to TRBJ2-2; possible D gene TRBD2, 6 bases. Germline V CDR1 and CDR2: WNHNN, SYGVQD (reference sequence). V gave up 6 bases and J gave up 2 bases, with 10 bases separating them. CDR3 length: 14 residues. The CDR3 here is CASRGTSNTGELFF. CDR3 sequence (DNA): TGCGCCAGCAGGGGGACTTCCAACACCGGGGAGCTGTTTTTT.

J is TRBJ1-5 and V is TRBV3-1 (or the pseudogene TRBV3-2), with 9 bases that match TRBD1. Germline CDR1 LGHDT, CDR2 YNNKEL (reference sequence). Trimming took 3 bases from V and 9 from J; bases not matched to a gene: 6. The CDR3 is 14 amino acids. CDR3 sequence: CASSQEQGATPQHF. The CDR3 DNA reads as TGTGCCAGCAGCCAGGAACAGGGGGCTACGCCCCAGCATTTT.

The chain joins TRBV29-1 to TRBJ2-1, with 9 bases aligning to TRBD1. This CDR3 region has 13 residues. Germline V gene lookup returns CDR1 SQVTM and CDR2 ANQGSEA. After removal of 4 bases from V and 3 bases from J, the junction contained 1 base not matched to a gene. The CDR3, as DNA: TGCAGCGTTGGGACAGGGGACTACAATGAGCAGTTCTTC. It yields the protein CSVGTGDYNEQFF.

J is TRBJ1-1 and V is TRBV21-1. TRBV21-1 is given as a pseudogene. The CDR3 covers 17 residues. Here the CDR3 reads CASSKDTPPEGNTEAFF. In nucleotides, the CDR3 is TGTGCCAGCAGCAAAGATACCCCCCCGGAGGGCAACACTGAAGCTTTCTTT.

CDR3 region: CASSTRTGRFNGQPQHF. CDR3 sequence (DNA): TGTGCCAGTAGTACAAGGACAGGGAGGTTCAACGGTCAGCCCCAGCATTTT. The V gene is TRBV19, the J gene TRBJ1-5, with 8 bases identical to TRBD1. V shed 4 bases and J 6 bases; nucleotides not matched to a gene: 14. The CDR3 is 17 amino acids. The germline CDR1 and CDR2 sequences are LNHDA and SQIVND (reference sequence).

The chain uses TRBV5-1 and TRBJ1-1; no firm D call. Germline V gene sequence: CDR1 SGHRS, CDR2 YFSETQ. Trimming left V 3 bases short and J 4 bases short, with 10 bases between. CDR3 length: 13 residues. CDR3 DNA sequence: TGCGCCAGCAGCTCCTTAGGAGGCACTGAAGCTTTCTTT. It translates to CASSSLGGTEAFF.

The V gene is TRBV7-2, the J gene TRBJ2-3, with D perhaps TRBD2 (5 bases). The CDR3 is 15 residues long. Trimming left V 6 bases short and J 2 bases short, with 15 bases between. Germline V gene sequence: CDR1 SGHTA, CDR2 FQGNSA. The CDR3, as DNA: TGTGCCAGCAGTTTGAGTTCTGGACTCACAGATACGCAGTATTTT. This codes for CASSLSSGLTDTQYF.

The chain has TRBV5-1 and TRBJ1-3; 9 nucleotides align to TRBD1. V trimming: 7 bases; J trimming: 8 bases; junction bases outside the gene matches: 16. Germline CDR1 SGHRS, CDR2 YFSETQ. This CDR3 comprises 16 residues. CDR3 nucleotides: TGCGCCAGCTCGCCCGGGACAGGGATCCGCGGGGACACCATATATTTT. Its translation is CASSPGTGIRGDTIYF.

The chain is built from TRBV18 and TRBJ1-5; D is unclear. Germline CDR1 reads KGHSH; CDR2 reads LQKENI. V was cut by 0 bases and J by 0 bases, with 12 bases left in between. The length of the CDR3 is 17 residues. In nucleotides, the CDR3 is TGTGCCAGCTCACCACCGGTGACTCACACTAGCAATCAGCCCCAGCATTTT. It specifies CASSPPVTHTSNQPQHF.

The chain carries TRBV2 and TRBJ1-4; the match to TRBD1 covers 8 bases. Germline CDR1 is SNHLY and CDR2 is FYNNEI. Trimming at V came to 5 bases and at J to 8 bases, leaving 7 bases not matched to a gene. The CDR3 runs to 14 residues. CDR3 DNA: TGTGCCAGCAGTAAGGCAGGGGGCAGGGAAAAACTGTTTTTT. Translating gives CASSKAGGREKLFF. Full variable domain (rest looked up from reference TRBV2 and TRBJ1-4): EPEVTQTPSHQVTQMGQEVILRCVPISNHLYFYWYRQILGQKVEFLVSFYNNEISEKSEIFDDQFSVERPDGSNFTLKIRSTKLEDSAMYFCASSKAGGREKLFFGSGTQLSVL.

The gene calls are TRBV5-1 and TRBJ2-7; TRBD1 aligns across 9 bases. Germline V CDR1 and CDR2: SGHRS, YFSETQ. Unmatched junction bases numbered 4, after V lost 4 bases and J lost 2 bases. This CDR3 spans 14 amino acids. For the CDR3, the DNA is TGCGCCAGCAGCCCCGGGACAGGGCCCTACGAGCAGTACTTC. It codes for CASSPGTGPYEQYF.

This rearrangement joins TRBV19 to TRBJ1-2, with 8 bases aligning to TRBD1. CDR3 length: 15 amino acids. V lost 2 bases and J lost 5; bases outside the gene matches: 7. Germline lookup yields CDR1 LNHDA and CDR2 SQIVND (reference sequence). The CDR3 protein is CASSITGTGGYGYTF. The CDR3 DNA reads as TGTGCCAGTAGTATAACCGGGACAGGCGGGTATGGCTACACCTTC.

This clone is a singleton in its sample. This chain connects TRBV5-4 to TRBJ1-2; a weak D match, TRBD1 (6 bases). Germline loops: CDR1 SGHNT, CDR2 YYREEE (reference sequence). This CDR3 region has 14 residues. V was cut by 0 bases and J by 6 bases, with 12 bases left in between. CDR3 nucleotides: TGTGCCAGCAGCTTGGTTGACAGGACTGATGGCTACACCTTC. This sequence encodes CASSLVDRTDGYTF.

J is TRBJ1-1 and V is TRBV5-6; D is ambiguous. The germline V and J ends were trimmed by 0 bases and 5 bases, with 11 bases remaining between them. Germline CDR1 SGHDT, CDR2 YYEEEE. The CDR3 length is 14 residues. CDR3 loop: CASSLGAGVTEAFF. For the CDR3, the DNA is TGTGCCAGCAGCTTGGGAGCAGGTGTAACTGAAGCTTTCTTT. Variable domain in full (rest from reference TRBV5-6 and TRBJ1-1): DAGVTQSPTHLIKTRGQQVTLRCSPKSGHDTVSWYQQALGQGPQFIFQYYEEEERQRGNFPDRFSGHQFPNYSSELNVNALLLGDSALYLCASSLGAGVTEAFFGQGTRLTVV.

This chain uses TRBV12-3 or TRBV12-4 with TRBJ1-2; D is possibly TRBD1 (6 bases). The CDR3 totals 12 residues. Trimming took 3 bases from V and 13 from J, leaving 15 bases between them. The CDR3 loop reads CASSLRGAVGTF. Written as DNA, the CDR3 is TGTGCCAGCAGTTTGCGGGGGGCCGTGGGCACCTTC.

V is TRBV11-2 and J is TRBJ2-2; D may be TRBD1 (5 bases). Trimming took off 2 bases at V and 4 bases at J, with 14 bases between the two ends. CDR1 and CDR2 from the germline V gene are SGHAT and FQNNGV. The CDR3 is 16 residues long. CDR3 nucleotide sequence: TGTGCCAGCAGCTTATTTCCAGGGTCCGTCACCGGGGAGCTGTTTTTT. It is translated as CASSLFPGSVTGELFF.